Below, 2 T cell receptor beta chains from the same sample are listed, as sequenced in a study of cytomegalovirus exposure and HLA in healthy donors. The PCR had 60 Vbeta and 13 Jbeta primers. Here immunoSEQ multiplex PCR was the method, and the copy in TCRdb shows in-frame clones only, minus some. This sample's table has around 76,000 clones. The material sequenced was PBMCs. Source of these receptors: a man in his forties in good health and CMV-seronegative.

Turning to this clone: Other DNA sequences in this sample translate to the same CDR3. DNA for the CDR3: TGTGCCTGGAGCTTTGGGCGGGGGTCCTACGAGCAGTACTTC. Translating gives CAWSFGRGSYEQYF. The gene calls are TRBV30 and TRBJ2-7, with 7 bases that match TRBD2. The V gene's germline CDR1 is GTSNPN and CDR2 SVGIG (reference sequence). The CDR3 length is 14 residues. V dropped 3 bases and J dropped 1; count of bases not matched to a gene: 6.

The chain couples TRBV6-4 to TRBJ1-1; D gene ambiguous. From germline, CDR1 is MRHNA and CDR2 SNTAGT. V gave up 5 bases and J gave up 5 bases, with 12 bases separating them. CDR3 length: 13 amino acids. CDR3 nucleotides: TGTGCCAGCAGTACCAGTGAAGAAACTGAAGCTTTCTTT. Protein: CASSTSEETEAFF.